This TCR beta chain comes out of a study of cytomegalovirus exposure and HLA in healthy donors (dated by TCRdb to about 2017). About the full investigation: An earlier analysis of 587 of the donors reported under 300 Gb of sequence data and 95 million to 140 million unique TCR beta sequences obtained from roughly 180 million T cells. About 320 gigabases of sequencing data and tens of millions of unique TCR sequences were included in an early release covering roughly 600 HLA-typed donors. Among the roughly 390 genotyped donors, roughly 80% belonged to the genetic ancestry cluster associated with self-reported Caucasian donors. The study was designed to test whether signatures of past pathogen exposure could be identified by cataloging public T cell receptors. Using immunosequencing, the study profiled T cell repertoires from 500 to 800 subjects and related those repertoires to cytomegalovirus serostatus. Along with the approximately 700-subject first cohort, a separate validation cohort of over a hundred different subjects was used. The study combined high-throughput TCR immunosequencing, statistical association of individual TCRs with disease status, and machine learning to predict cytomegalovirus infection status. In a later analysis, previously published TCR beta repertoires from 550 to 700 donors were re-analyzed and high-resolution HLA genotyping was added so that TCR occurrence patterns could be studied. Rather than using new phenotypic data, the later analysis identified candidate immune exposures from TCR beta sequences and from how often those sequences occurred across donors. An earlier analysis of approximately 630 of the donors applied high-throughput TCR beta sequencing to assess whether each TCR beta V gene segment acted as functional or pseudogenic. Donor age, sex, ethnicity and CMV serostatus were compiled together with the repertoire data. A later genetic analysis took genome-wide SNP genotypes for about 55% of the roughly 670 donors and used that subset as a discovery cohort. Every repertoire in the discovery cohort had been generated on one and the same sequencing platform. HLA typing included class I and class II loci at four-digit resolution. Typing coverage varied by locus: roughly 629-640 donors for A, B, C, DRB1 and DQB1; roughly 510 for DQA1; more than 600 for DPA1; roughly 470 for DPB1. Because of strong linkage in the cohort, roughly 5 DR-DQ haplotypes were treated as single units for association and clustering. On average, roughly 240,000 unique TCR beta nucleotide sequences were sequenced per donor among 300 to 500 genotyped donors of the cohort, with roughly 19% of those sequences being non-productive. General study outcomes and caveats: Three of the identified cytomegalovirus-associated TCR beta chains were confirmed in vitro to be specific for cytomegalovirus antigens. In this cohort, only TCR beta chains were sequenced, and detectable features were limited by the absence of alpha or paired-chain data. A cluster of highly shared sequence variants was judged likely to be a technical artifact of the sequencing pipeline. The earlier analysis of nearly 600 of the donors excluded 15 to 20 rarely observed V segments, including chromosome 9 orphons, because counts were too low. Broadly in line with IMGT annotations, most TCR beta V segments showed up in productive rearrangements about 87% or about 30% of the time in an earlier analysis of about 500 of the donors. Roughly uniform sequencing depth across donors was assumed in presence/absence analyses, although this assumption may not hold. In a later analysis, over 15,000 TCR beta sequences were associated with specific HLA alleles at a false discovery rate of 0.05. It was suggested by the authors that the approach could potentially be generalized to other disease states and immunological phenotypes. In the study, approximately 160 TCR beta chains were listed as associated with cytomegalovirus. In a later analysis, several top co-occurrence clusters were reported to appear linked to parvovirus B19, influenza, CMV and Epstein-Barr virus. The classifier was reported to diagnose cytomegalovirus status with high specificity and sensitivity in both the original and validation cohorts. Assigning TCR associations to individual alleles was difficult when HLA alleles, especially DR and DQ, strongly co-occurred. A further reported finding was that TCR beta sequences accurately predicted the HLA-A and HLA-B alleles for most subjects in the first cohort. A later analysis found that most CMV-associated TCR beta chains appeared HLA-restricted, with HLA associations seemingly driven largely by CMV exposure. Because HLA typing was unavailable for some donors at each locus, only the typed subset was used in association tests. In a later genetic analysis, a missense DCLRE1C variant was associated with V-gene and J-gene trimming of TCR beta chains, and the association was replicated in an independent cohort. For the cohort, immune exposure information was limited to CMV serostatus. Correlated functional status among segregating V segments might reflect linkage disequilibrium, but an unknown experimental factor could not be ruled out. In a later genetic analysis, fewer N-insertions in productive TCRs were reported among donors in an Asian-associated ancestry cluster than the approximately 630-donor mean. A later analysis found that HLA-associated TCR beta chains were more clonally expanded and had lower generation probabilities than equally common non-associated chains. The 87-base-pair reads could not distinguish some IMGT-functional V segments, including TRBV6-2 and TRBV6-3, so those segments were excluded. According to a later analysis, TCR association rates differed among HLA loci, with DRB1 alleles showing the most associated TCRs and HLA-C alleles showing the fewest. Most TCR sequences were seen in very few donors, while some public TCRs were found in many individuals.

The cohort consisted of 600 or so healthy bone marrow donors. At the time of sampling, every cohort member was nominally healthy, though immune exposures that went unrecorded were likely present. The donor was CMV seropositive and was included in the group of some 290 seropositive cohort members. Every donor gave a peripheral blood sample, and the peripheral blood mononuclear cells from that sample were used for TCR beta sequencing. The Qiagen DNeasy Blood Extraction Kit was used to extract genomic DNA from the blood cell samples. Library preparation was by the immunoSEQ multiplex PCR assay. For the multiplex PCR, a mixture combining 60 forward primers for TCR Vbeta segments and 13 reverse primers for TCR Jbeta segments was used. A multiplex PCR assay on genomic DNA amplified the CDR3 region of rearranged TCR beta genes. The Illumina HiSeq System was used to sequence the amplified TCR beta libraries as 87-base-pair reads. In the authors' own workflow: Across the 500 to 700 repertoires, a later analysis counted tens of millions of unique TCR beta chains, 9.5 million to 13 million of which were shared by at least two donors. A nearest-neighbor algorithm error-corrected the raw reads and collapsed the reads into unique sequences, merging closely related sequences to remove PCR and sequencing errors. CDR3 sequences were aligned to IMGT reference sequences to assign V, D and J gene segments. For a sequence to be retained, a match of at least six nucleotides to both a V gene segment and a J gene segment was required. Rearrangements were classified as productive when the CDR3 lacked stop codons and remained in frame with V and J, and all other rearrangements were classified as non-productive. Following IMGT convention, CDR3 was defined as the stretch from the second conserved V-encoded cysteine to the conserved J-encoded phenylalanine. The earlier analysis of 500 to 600 of the donors excluded sequences that lacked an unambiguous match to a single V gene segment. In an earlier analysis of approximately 610 of the donors, V segments were called functional above 56.7% productive rearrangements and were called segregating when the between-donor standard deviation exceeded 5%. A statistical classification framework was developed to diagnose cytomegalovirus status using the catalog of TCR beta chain sequences. A later analysis assigned V and J genes by comparing TCR nucleotide sequences with IMGT/GENE-DB human TR gene sequences. The TCRdist pipeline was used in a later analysis to assign CDR3 sequences and most-parsimonious VDJ recombination scenarios. In a later analysis, each TCR beta chain was defined by its CDR3 amino acid sequence together with its V-gene family, and reads without a unique V-gene family were excluded. As a way to deal with suspected cross-contamination and a sequencing artifact, a later analysis dropped 450 to 600 nucleotide sequences that were highly shared and had low generation probability. For each public chain, a later analysis derived a clonal expansion index from normalized ranks of inferred template counts within each repertoire. Generation probabilities in a later analysis came from a VDJ recombination model fitted to out-of-frame rearrangements, and those results were checked against IGoR. Hypergeometric tests were used in a later analysis to score TCR-TCR, TCR-HLA and TCR-CMV co-occurrence, with a repertoire-size bias correction applied to the TCR pairs. A later analysis estimated false discovery rates by permuting HLA or CMV assignments 20 times. In a later analysis, co-occurring TCRs were grouped using DBSCAN, and TCRdist sequence similarity was added for clustering within HLA-allele-positive subsets. For co-occurrence clustering, repertoires with fewer than 30,000 or more than 120,000 public chains were excluded, along with a handful of repertoires with anomalous nucleotide sharing. TCRdb provides this immuneACCESS table in a form limited to in-frame rearrangements. Some clones are lacking; in checked studies, under half of them reflect an unresolved V gene, and why the rest are absent is not known. V, J and clone size are taken as reported in that table, and D and trimming were inferred from the DNA itself. In this sample the table shows some 140,000 clones, 80% of which occur a single time. 9.5% to 15% of the sample comes from the top ten.

This clone was seen more than once but under ten times. What antigen it recognizes has not been identified. No base qualities exist here, and no much larger clone lies one base off it. V and J are trimmed by 0 bases and 11 bases, and the gene matches miss 3 bases of the junction. Taken from the germline V gene (reference sequence), the CDR1 and CDR2 loops are GTSNPN and SVGIG. The cysteine opens and the phenylalanine closes a CDR3 of 11 amino acids. Only CDR3 DNA is held: 33 bases, read in frame from base 1. The sequence derives from a man in his thirties or forties in good health and CMV-seropositive. Source material: PBMCs. The chain links TRBV30 with TRBJ1-1, and 7 junction bases match TRBD1. The nucleotides read TGTGCCTGGAGTGTAGGGGGCAGGGCTTTCTTT. This yields the protein CAWSVGGRAFF.